The T cell receptor (beta chain) under discussion was sequenced for a study of identical twins. Study conclusions and caveats: The same donors were not followed; conclusions instead depended on cross-sectional statistical analysis. Possibly, invariant MAIT and iNKT cells partly confounded zero-insertion analyses. Abundant cord blood beta clonotypes carried fewer insertions; memory repertoires showed none.

V shed 5 bases and J 7 bases; nucleotides not matched to a gene: 6. The CDR3 is made up of 14 amino acids. This clonotype was counted at least ten times. The antigen remains undetermined. TCRdb reprocessed the 5' RACE reads via MiXCR and lists one record per CDR3 protein. This table holds 280,000 or so distinct CDR3 sequences, about 8.1% found once. These sequences were also reported in another study, on yellow fever vaccine responses in identical twins.

This receptor was taken from a woman younger than 35 in good health. The specimen sequenced was memory (CD45RO+) T cells sorted from blood. This chain links TRBV12-3 or TRBV12-4 with TRBJ1-4; 8 bases are shared with TRBD1. The DNA for the CDR3 is TGTGCCAGCAGTCCAACCGGACAGGGTGAAAAACTGTTTTTT. It is translated as CASSPTGQGEKLFF.